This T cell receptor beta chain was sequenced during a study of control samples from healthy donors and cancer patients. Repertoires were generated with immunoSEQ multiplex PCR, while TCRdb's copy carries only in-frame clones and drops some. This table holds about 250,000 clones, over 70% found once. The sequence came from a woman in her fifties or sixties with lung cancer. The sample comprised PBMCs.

CDR3 protein: CSAARGEGYTF. CDR3 DNA sequence: TGCAGTGCGGCTCGGGGGGAAGGCTACACCTTC. This chain connects TRBV20-1 to TRBJ1-2; TRBD1 is a possible D gene (5 bases). The ends were cut back, 6 bases at V and 8 bases at J, with 13 bases in the middle. The CDR3 has 11 amino acids. Germline CDR1 DFQATT, CDR2 SNEGSKA (reference sequence).